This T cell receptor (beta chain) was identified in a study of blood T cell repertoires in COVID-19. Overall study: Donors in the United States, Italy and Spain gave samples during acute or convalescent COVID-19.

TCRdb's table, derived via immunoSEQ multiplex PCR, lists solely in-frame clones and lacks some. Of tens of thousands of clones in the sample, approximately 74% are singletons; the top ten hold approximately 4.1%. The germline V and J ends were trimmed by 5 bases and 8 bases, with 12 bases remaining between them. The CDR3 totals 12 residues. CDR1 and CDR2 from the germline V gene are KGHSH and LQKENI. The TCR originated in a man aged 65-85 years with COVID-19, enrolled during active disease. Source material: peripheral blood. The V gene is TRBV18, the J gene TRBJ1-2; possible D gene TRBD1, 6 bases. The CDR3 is CASSRDKEGYTF. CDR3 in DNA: TGTGCCAGCTCAAGGGACAAAGAAGGCTACACCTTC.